This T cell receptor (beta chain) was recovered during a study of T cell clones after liver transplantation. The overall study: TCRbeta sequencing after a pre-transplant mixed lymphocyte reaction identified graft-donor-reactive clones, later tracked in post-transplant blood. Timepoints were pre-transplant, pre-withdrawal, and after withdrawal was completed or failed. Study-wide points: Small, mixed patient groups and varying post-transplant times limit these conclusions.

Sorting of unstimulated PBMCs yielded separate CD3+CD4+ and CD3+CD8+ fractions. As to this clone: Its target is not known.

This CDR3 spans 16 amino acids. Trimming at V came to 0 bases and at J to 2 bases, leaving 1 base not matched to a gene. Germline V gene lookup returns CDR1 MNHEY and CDR2 SMNVEV (reference sequence). Clones were read by immunoSEQ multiplex PCR, and TCRdb kept only the in-frame ones, dropping some. This repertoire shows tens of thousands of clones, 65% to 85% found once; its top ten account for approximately 8%. The sequencing here drew on CD4+ T cells from blood, taken before liver transplant. The TCR was taken from a human donor who received a liver transplant. The chain uses TRBV27 and TRBJ2-3; 11 bases fit TRBD2. The CDR3 DNA reads TGTGCCAGCAGTTTATCTAGCGGGAGGGCCACAGATACGCAGTATTTT. This codes for CASSLSSGRATDTQYF.